This T cell receptor beta chain was recovered during a study of blood T cell repertoires in COVID-19. Study context: Collection of acute and convalescent COVID-19 samples took place in the United States, Italy and Spain. Sample material is recorded as cDNA or gDNA derived from T cells, B-cell-depleted T cells, or PBMCs.

This study enrolled people aged about 18 to 90 from around 26 US geographic areas. This CDR3 spans 15 amino acids. Trimming took 1 base from V and 2 from J, leaving 11 bases between them. Germline V gene lookup returns CDR1 MGHDK and CDR2 SYGVNS. In the authors' methods: The authors estimated nucleated cell counts from reference gene primer amplification. The data were produced by immunoSEQ multiplex PCR, yet TCRdb's version contains in-frame clones alone and is incomplete. D and trimming come from the DNA, and the V and J calls and clone size come from that table. The repertoire holds around 250,000 clones, with approximately 90% as singletons.

Sample: PBMCs or T cells enriched from blood (not recorded which). V is TRBV25-1 and J is TRBJ2-5; no firm D call. The sequence was collected from a woman under 40 with acute COVID-19. CDR3 region: CASSESLPTQETQYF. For the CDR3, the DNA is TGTGCCAGCAGTGAATCACTCCCCACGCAAGAGACCCAGTACTTC. The whole variable domain, filled in from reference TRBV25-1 and TRBJ2-5, reads EADIYQTPRYLVIGTGKKITLECSQTMGHDKMYWYQQDPGMELHLIHYSYGVNSTEKGDLSSESTVSRIRTEHFPLTLESARPSHTSQYLCASSESLPTQETQYFGPGTRLLVL.